In this sample, the clone carrying this T cell receptor (beta chain) turned up many times. The target antigen is unknown. The time point was: patch test 3, about 24 weeks after DPC sensitization. The sample's treatment: therapeutic diphenylcyclopropenone sensitization with weekly scalp DPC. The authors' total RNA extraction used unfractionated whole blood. This sample is part of a study of human T cells and chemical hapten exposure. Study as a whole: The sensitizing agent was 2% DPC, placed on about 2 cm by about 2 cm of upper inner arm skin. Upper-back patches of 0.01% DPC were read at 6 days. General study findings and limits: Expanded TCR sets contained significantly more large CDR3 similarity clusters than controls.

Germline CDR1 reads SQVTM; CDR2 reads ANQGSEA. The V end was cut by 1 base, the J end by 4 bases, with 10 bases between. The CDR3 length is 13 residues. TCRdb reprocessed the RACE reads with MiXCR, giving one entry per CDR3 protein. Of about 39,000 distinct CDR3 sequences listed, about an eighth are singletons. This TCR came from a woman in her forties with alopecia areata. Some clones in this sample may be carry-over from other donors' samples. The sequences come from whole blood, collected in connection with sensitization to the hapten diphenylcyclopropenone (DPC). This chain uses TRBV29-1 with TRBJ1-2; possible D gene TRBD1, 5 bases. The CDR3 region has the DNA TGCAGCGTTGAAGCACAGGACTCCTATGGCTACACCTTC. Protein product: CSVEAQDSYGYTF.